The 27 T cell receptor beta chains below all came from one sample that was sequenced in a study of Graves' ophthalmopathy and Graves' hyperthyroidism. TCR beta CDR3 regions were amplified from RNA transcripts. Amplification began with first-round RT-PCR using HTBI primers, then second-round multiplex PCR was performed. TCRdb itself ran the multiplex PCR reads through MiXCR, one entry per CDR3 protein. Among 300,000 to 400,000 distinct CDR3 sequences listed, about a sixth were seen once. The material sequenced was peripheral blood. The receptors stem from an adult woman with stable Graves' hyperthyroidism.

This clonotype was counted ten times or more. The V and J genes are TRBV28 and TRBJ1-2, with D uncertain. Between the trimmed V and J ends, which lost 6 bases and 10 bases, there was a span of 24 bases. This CDR3 contains 15 residues. CDR1 is MDHEN, CDR2 SYDVKM, per germline. CDR3: CASSPSLRRFYSYTF. In DNA form, the CDR3 reads TGTGCCAGCAGCCCATCCTTACGAAGGTTTTATTCCTACACCTTC.

The rearrangement uses TRBV25-1 and TRBJ2-7; TRBD1 agrees at 11 bases. Germline CDR1 is MGHDK and CDR2 is SYGVNS. The CDR3 runs to 16 residues. Germline trimming cut 3 bases from V and 2 bases from J; bases unmatched to any gene: 6. The CDR3 loop reads CASSDRDRGTTYEQYF. The CDR3 DNA reads TGTGCCAGCAGTGATCGGGACAGGGGGACAACCTACGAGCAGTACTTC.

This clonotype was observed a single time. The chain joins TRBV12-3 or TRBV12-4 to TRBJ1-5; D gene uncertain. Trimming removed 6 bases from V and 5 bases from J, with 11 bases in between. CDR3 size: 13 residues. The CDR3: CASSPDWDQPQHF. CDR3 nucleotide sequence: TGTGCCAGCAGCCCGGACTGGGATCAGCCCCAGCATTTT.

This clonotype was seen repeatedly, ten times or more. The chain uses TRBV20-1 and TRBJ1-5; D is possibly TRBD1 (5 bases). CDR1 and CDR2 (germline): DFQATT, SNEGSKA (reference sequence). Trimming pared 6 bases from V and 2 bases from J, leaving 11 bases between. The CDR3 length is 13 residues. Here the CDR3 DNA reads TGCAGTGCGAGGGACGCCGGCAATCAGCCCCAGCATTTT. It yields the protein CSARDAGNQPQHF.

The sample holds many counts of this clonotype. The V gene is TRBV28, the J gene TRBJ2-7; perhaps TRBD2 as D (5 bases). V was pared by 4 bases and J by 5 bases, with 24 bases between. The CDR3 is 17 amino acids. CDR1 and CDR2 (germline): MDHEN, SYDVKM. The CDR3 loop is CASSSPVSTGDGDEQYF. The CDR3 DNA sequence: TGTGCCAGCAGTTCCCCGGTGTCCACCGGGGATGGTGACGAGCAGTACTTC.

This clonotype was counted at least ten times. The chain is built from TRBV6-1 and TRBJ1-1; possible D gene TRBD1, 6 bases. Trimming removed 5 bases from V and 3 bases from J, with 16 bases in between. Per germline, CDR1 MNHNS and CDR2 SASEGT. The CDR3 is 15 residues long. In DNA, the CDR3 is TGTGCCAGCAGTCCGTTAGGGGGAAGATACACTGAAGCTTTCTTT. It is translated as CASSPLGGRYTEAFF.

In its sample, this clonotype was seen many times. The chain is built from TRBV5-1 and TRBJ1-1; 10 nucleotides match TRBD1. Germline CDR1 is SGHRS and CDR2 is YFSETQ. The CDR3 covers 15 residues. V shed 0 bases, J shed 1 base, and the junction held 0 bases outside the gene matches. DNA of the CDR3: TGCGCCAGCAGCTTGGGGGACAGGGGGAACACTGAAGCTTTCTTT. It specifies CASSLGDRGNTEAFF.

This clonotype was observed at least ten times. The chain combines TRBV19 with TRBJ2-5; D gene ambiguous. The CDR3 totals 14 residues. Germline V gene data show CDR1 as LNHDA and CDR2 as SQIVND (reference sequence). The V and J ends lost 4 bases and 0 bases respectively, with 9 bases between them. DNA for the CDR3: TGTGCCAGTAGTACCGGCCTTAACCAAGAGACCCAGTACTTC. Protein sequence: CASSTGLNQETQYF.

This clonotype was detected many times. The CDR3 DNA follows: TGTGCCAGCAGTCGATATAGCGGGGCCTACGAGCAGTACTTC. This translates into CASSRYSGAYEQYF. V is TRBV28 and J is TRBJ2-7; 8 bases line up with TRBD2. Germline values: CDR1 MDHEN, CDR2 SYDVKM. The CDR3 sequence is 14 residues long. Losses at the gene ends were 5 bases for V and 2 bases for J; bases not matched to a gene: 5.

This clonotype was recorded at least ten times. The rearrangement uses TRBV12-3 or TRBV12-4 and TRBJ1-1, with 7 positions matching TRBD1. The trim removed 8 bases at V and 3 bases at J, leaving 3 bases unmatched. This CDR3 spans 12 amino acids. The CDR3 reads CASAGQYTEAFF. DNA of the CDR3: TGTGCCAGCGCGGGACAGTACACTGAAGCTTTCTTT.

This clonotype was detected ten times or more. This may arise from a read error, as a much more abundant clone is one base away. This chain joins TRBV27 and TRBJ2-7; D is unclear. Germline V lookup: CDR1 MNHEY, CDR2 SMNVEV (reference sequence). V gave up 3 bases and J gave up 1 base, with 13 bases separating them. CDR3 length equals 15 residues. CDR3 protein: CASSLDQVGSYEQYF. The CDR3, as DNA: TGTGCCAGCAGTTTGGACCAGGTGGGATCCTACGAGCAGTACTTC.

In its sample, this clonotype was seen many times. The gene calls are TRBV7-2 and TRBJ1-1; D might be TRBD1 (6 bases). Germline V gene lookup returns CDR1 SGHTA and CDR2 FQGNSA. Trimming shortened V by 0 bases and J by 5 bases, and 13 bases separated the two germline ends. This CDR3 spans 15 amino acids. Written as DNA, the CDR3 is TGTGCCAGCAGCTTAGCGCAGGGGATTGGAACTGAAGCTTTCTTT. It is translated as CASSLAQGIGTEAFF.

This clonotype has a count of ten or more. The chain combines TRBV6-5 with TRBJ1-5, with D uncertain. Trimming removed 3 bases at V and 0 bases at J, with 12 bases between. CDR1 is MNHEY and CDR2 is SVGAGI in the germline V gene. The CDR3 runs 16 residues. The CDR3 nucleotides read TGTGCCAGCAGTTATGTCAGAAAAGATAGCAATCAGCCCCAGCATTTT. Translating gives CASSYVRKDSNQPQHF.

In its sample, this clonotype was seen many times. The chain employs TRBV30 and TRBJ1-2; D ambiguous. Germline CDR1 reads GTSNPN; CDR2 reads SVGIG (reference sequence). There are 12 residues in the CDR3. Trimming pared 4 bases from V and 1 base from J, leaving 7 bases between. This CDR3 is CAWKRHNYGYTF. CDR3 sequence (DNA): TGTGCCTGGAAAAGGCATAACTATGGCTACACCTTC.

The chain employs TRBV6-1 and TRBJ1-1; a weak D match, TRBD1 (5 bases). Trimming removed 7 bases at V and 4 bases at J, with 16 bases between. Germline CDR1 reads MNHNS; CDR2 reads SASEGT. The CDR3 totals 14 residues. CDR3 nucleotide sequence: TGTGCCAGCAACCCGGGGACCGTCGTCACTGAAGCTTTCTTT. Translated: CASNPGTVVTEAFF.

The rearrangement joins TRBV7-2 to TRBJ2-7; 9 bases align to TRBD1. Germline-derived CDR1 and CDR2 are SGHTA and FQGNSA. The CDR3 contains 12 residues. V shed 6 bases and J 5 bases; nucleotides not matched to a gene: 2. The CDR3 protein is CASRGQGDEQYF. The CDR3, as DNA: TGTGCCAGCAGGGGACAGGGAGACGAGCAGTACTTC.

V gene TRBV11-1 combines with J gene TRBJ2-3; D not certain. Germline V gene lookup returns CDR1 SGHAT and CDR2 FQDESV (reference sequence). This CDR3 is 14 amino acids long. V lost 3 bases and J 1 base, leaving 8 bases between the germline ends. CDR3 nucleotides: TGTGCCAGCAGCTTTACCAGCCGCACAGATACGCAGTATTTT. It translates to CASSFTSRTDTQYF.

Remarks on this clonotype: A much larger clone differs by one base, so this may be a read error. This rearrangement joins TRBV24-1 to TRBJ2-7, with a weak D call TRBD1 (6 bases). Trimming took off 6 bases at V and 2 bases at J, with 16 bases between the two ends. The CDR3 consists of 15 residues. The germline CDR1 and CDR2 sequences are KGHDR and SFDVKD. The CDR3 region has the DNA TGTGCCACCAGTCCTGGACAGTCATCCACCTACGAGCAGTACGTC. The encoded protein is CATSPGQSSTYEQYV.

At least ten counts were recorded for this clonotype. In DNA, the CDR3 is TGTGCCTGGAGCCCGAACTCTCCGGGACTAGCGGGAAGGTTCTACGAGCAGTACTTC. This translates into CAWSPNSPGLAGRFYEQYF. The rearrangement uses TRBV30 and TRBJ2-7; 13 bases match TRBD2. Unmatched junction bases numbered 17, after V lost 3 bases and J lost 3 bases. Germline V gives CDR1 GTSNPN, CDR2 SVGIG (reference sequence). The length of the CDR3 is 19 residues.

This clonotype showed up many times. This chain links TRBV12-3 or TRBV12-4 with TRBJ1-1; D is ambiguous. The V gene lost 0 bases and the J gene lost 4 bases, with 6 bases spanning the gap. The length of the CDR3 is 13 residues. The CDR3 nucleotides read TGTGCCAGCAGTTTAGCGCTTACCACTGAAGCTTTCTTT. Protein: CASSLALTTEAFF.

Many counts were recorded for this clonotype. The rearrangement uses TRBV15 and TRBJ1-1; 8 bases match TRBD1. The length of the CDR3 is 19 residues. The germline V gene encodes CDR1 LNHNV and CDR2 YYDKDF (reference sequence). The J segment lost 6 bases and the V segment lost 0 bases, leaving 18 bases of the junction unmatched. CDR3 region: CATSRDPPRYRGGDAEAFF. DNA for the CDR3: TGTGCCACCAGCAGAGACCCCCCGAGGTACAGGGGGGGAGACGCTGAAGCTTTCTTT.

This clonotype has at least ten counts. The V and J genes are TRBV28 and TRBJ2-5; either TRBD1 or TRBD2 may fit D (5 bases each). The CDR3 contains 14 residues. Trimming cost V 8 bases and J 1 base, with 14 bases left between them. Germline V CDR1 and CDR2: MDHEN, SYDVKM. Written as DNA, the CDR3 is TGTGCCAGCCGAGAGCCGGGGACCCAAGAGACCCAGTACTTC. Its protein is CASREPGTQETQYF.

In its sample, this clonotype was seen many times. The chain has TRBV12-3 or TRBV12-4 and TRBJ2-5, with D maybe TRBD1 (6 bases). Trimming took 5 bases from V and 5 from J, leaving 18 bases between them. This CDR3 is 15 amino acids long. In nucleotides, the CDR3 is TGTGCCAGCAGTGCCGGGGCAGGGGTGGGGGAGACCCAGTACTTC. Amino acid sequence: CASSAGAGVGETQYF.

This clonotype has a count of ten or more. This chain connects TRBV20-1 to TRBJ2-7; D is ambiguous. Trimming took 3 bases from V and 6 from J, leaving 9 bases between them. The germline CDR1 and CDR2 sequences are DFQATT and SNEGSKA (reference sequence). The CDR3 length is 11 residues. CDR3 sequence: CSASARFEQYF. The CDR3 DNA reads TGCAGTGCTAGTGCCCGCTTCGAGCAGTACTTC.

In its sample, this clonotype was seen many times. The rearrangement joins TRBV7-9 to TRBJ1-5, with D possibly being TRBD1 (5 bases). Germline V gene sequence: CDR1 SEHNR, CDR2 FQNEAQ (reference sequence). The V and J ends lost 4 bases and 7 bases respectively, with 11 bases between them. The CDR3 has 13 residues. CDR3 sequence (DNA): TGTGCCAGCAGCTCGCGGGGCGAGCAGCCCCAGCATTTT. Encoded protein: CASSSRGEQPQHF.

This clonotype was observed a handful of times. V is TRBV19 and J is TRBJ2-7; maybe TRBD1 (5 bases). The CDR3 length is 13 residues. V was shortened by 3 bases and J by 2 bases, with 8 bases between the two germline ends. CDR1 and CDR2 (germline): LNHDA, SQIVND (reference sequence). The CDR3 region is CASSIDSTYEQYF. The CDR3 DNA reads TGTGCCAGTAGTATTGACAGCACCTACGAGCAGTACTTC.

V gene TRBV19 combines with J gene TRBJ1-5, with D tentatively TRBD1 (5 bases). Germline loops: CDR1 LNHDA, CDR2 SQIVND (reference sequence). V was pared by 5 bases and J by 6 bases, with 14 bases between. This CDR3 has 14 amino acids. This CDR3 reads CASSGAGISQPQHF. The CDR3 DNA follows: TGTGCCAGTAGTGGGGCAGGTATAAGTCAGCCCCAGCATTTT.